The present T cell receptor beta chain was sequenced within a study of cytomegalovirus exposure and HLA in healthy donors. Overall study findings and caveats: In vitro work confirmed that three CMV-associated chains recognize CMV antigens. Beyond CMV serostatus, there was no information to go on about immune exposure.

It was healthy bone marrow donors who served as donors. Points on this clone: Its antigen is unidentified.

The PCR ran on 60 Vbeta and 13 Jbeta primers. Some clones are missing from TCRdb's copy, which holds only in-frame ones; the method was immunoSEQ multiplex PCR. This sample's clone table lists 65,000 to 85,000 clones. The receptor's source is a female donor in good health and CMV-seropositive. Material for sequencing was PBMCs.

CDR3 nucleotide sequence: TGTGCCAGCTTAGAAGCGAGGGATACGCAGTATTTT. Amino acid sequence: CASLEARDTQYF. The chain uses TRBV6-1 and TRBJ2-3; D is unresolved. The germline CDR1 and CDR2 sequences are MNHNS and SASEGT. This CDR3 is 12 amino acids long. V was shortened by 8 bases and J by 6 bases, with 12 bases between the two germline ends.